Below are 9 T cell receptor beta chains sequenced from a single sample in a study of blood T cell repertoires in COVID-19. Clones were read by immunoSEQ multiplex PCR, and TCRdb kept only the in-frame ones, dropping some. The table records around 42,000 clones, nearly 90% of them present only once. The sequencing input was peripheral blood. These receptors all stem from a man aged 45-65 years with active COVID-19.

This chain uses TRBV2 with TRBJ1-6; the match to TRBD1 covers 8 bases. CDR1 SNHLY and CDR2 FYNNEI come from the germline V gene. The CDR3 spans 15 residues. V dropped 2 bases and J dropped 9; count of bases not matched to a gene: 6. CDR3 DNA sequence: TGTGCCAGCAGTGAAAGCAGGGGGCAAGTTTCACCCCTCCACTTT. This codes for CASSESRGQVSPLHF.

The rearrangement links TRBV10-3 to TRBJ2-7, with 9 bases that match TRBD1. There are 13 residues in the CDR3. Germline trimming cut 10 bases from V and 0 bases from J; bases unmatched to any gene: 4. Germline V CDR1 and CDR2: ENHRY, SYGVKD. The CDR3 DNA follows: TGTGCCACAGGACAGGGGAACTCCTACGAGCAGTACTTC. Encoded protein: CATGQGNSYEQYF.

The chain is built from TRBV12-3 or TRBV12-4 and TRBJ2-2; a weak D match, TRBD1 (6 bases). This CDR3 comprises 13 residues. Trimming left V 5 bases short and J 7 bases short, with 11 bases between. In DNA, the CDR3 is TGTGCCAGCAGTAAGACAGGCAACGGGGAGCTGTTTTTT. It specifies CASSKTGNGELFF.

The CDR3 reads CASTPPRDRVYPGELFF. For the CDR3, the DNA is TGTGCCAGCACCCCACCCCGGGACAGGGTATATCCCGGGGAGCTGTTTTTT. The J gene is TRBJ2-2, the V gene TRBV6-2 or TRBV6-3; TRBD1 matches at 9 bases. This CDR3 has 17 amino acids. Germline CDR1 MNHEY, CDR2 SVGEGT. Trimming removed 7 bases from V and 6 bases from J; junction bases left unmatched: 15.

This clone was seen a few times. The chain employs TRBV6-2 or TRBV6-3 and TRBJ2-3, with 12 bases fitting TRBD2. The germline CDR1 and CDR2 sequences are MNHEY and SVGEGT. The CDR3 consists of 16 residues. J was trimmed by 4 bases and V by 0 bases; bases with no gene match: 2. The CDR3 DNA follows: TGTGCCAGCAGTTACTCGCTAGCGGGGGGGCCAGATACGCAGTATTTT. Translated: CASSYSLAGGPDTQYF.

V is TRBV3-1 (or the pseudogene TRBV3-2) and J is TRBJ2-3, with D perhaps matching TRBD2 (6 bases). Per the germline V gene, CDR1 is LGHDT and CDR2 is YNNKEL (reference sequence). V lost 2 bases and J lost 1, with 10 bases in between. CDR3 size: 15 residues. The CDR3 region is CASSQLWGGTDTQYF. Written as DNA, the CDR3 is TGTGCCAGCAGCCAATTGTGGGGGGGCACAGATACGCAGTATTTT.

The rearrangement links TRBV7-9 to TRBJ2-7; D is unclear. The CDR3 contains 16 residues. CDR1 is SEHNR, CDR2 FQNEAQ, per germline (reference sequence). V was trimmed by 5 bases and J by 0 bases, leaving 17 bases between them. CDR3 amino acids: CASSPTNRPTSYEQYF. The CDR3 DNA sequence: TGTGCCAGCAGCCCGACAAACCGACCGACCTCCTACGAGCAGTACTTC.

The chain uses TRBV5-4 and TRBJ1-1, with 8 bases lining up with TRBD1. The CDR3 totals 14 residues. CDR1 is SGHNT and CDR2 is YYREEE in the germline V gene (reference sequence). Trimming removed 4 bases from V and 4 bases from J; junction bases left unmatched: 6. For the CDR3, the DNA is TGTGCCAGCAGCCCGAGACAGGGGTCCACTGAAGCTTTCTTT. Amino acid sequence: CASSPRQGSTEAFF.

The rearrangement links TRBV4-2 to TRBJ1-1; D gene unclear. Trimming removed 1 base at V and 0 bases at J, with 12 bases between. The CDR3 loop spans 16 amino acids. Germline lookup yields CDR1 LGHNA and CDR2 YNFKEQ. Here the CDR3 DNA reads TGTGCCAGCAGCCAAGGATCGAGTATAATGAACACTGAAGCTTTCTTT. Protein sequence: CASSQGSSIMNTEAFF.